The next 28 T cell receptor beta chains were all read from a single sample in a study of blood T cells in healthy people across ages. Combining a sample-barcoded 5' primer with a J-beta primer mix, a second PCR ran for roughly 7 to 12 cycles. Each CDR3 protein gets one entry after TCRdb re-called the 5' RACE reads with MiXCR. The table includes about 1.4 million distinct CDR3 sequences, approximately 63% detected once. The sequenced sample was blood. The receptors were sampled from a man aged 18 to 30 in good health.

The chain combines TRBV10-3 with TRBJ2-5; TRBD1 matches 7 bases. Germline V lookup: CDR1 ENHRY, CDR2 SYGVKD. After removal of 6 bases from V and 3 bases from J, the junction contained 7 bases not matched to a gene. CDR3 size: 14 residues. CDR3 DNA: TGTGCCATCAGACAGGGGTTCCGGGAAGAGACCCAGTACTTC. Its protein is CAIRQGFREETQYF.

The table lists this clonotype with many counts. This CDR3 is CASSAGSGTNEKLFF. The CDR3 DNA sequence: TGTGCCAGCAGTGCAGGGTCGGGAACTAATGAAAAACTGTTTTTT. This chain connects TRBV6-1 to TRBJ1-4; a weak D match, TRBD1 (5 bases). Per the germline V gene, CDR1 is MNHNS and CDR2 is SASEGT. CDR3 length equals 15 residues. Trimming shortened V by 4 bases and J by 1 base, and 10 bases separated the two germline ends.

The chain joins TRBV5-1 to TRBJ2-1; TRBD2 agrees at 13 bases. Losses at the gene ends were 8 bases for V and 1 base for J; bases not matched to a gene: 9. The CDR3 is 17 residues long. Germline CDR1 and CDR2: SGHRS and YFSETQ. CDR3 bases: TGCGCCAGTACCGGACTAGCGGGGGAGGTATCCTACAATGAGCAGTTCTTC. It translates to CASTGLAGEVSYNEQFF.

This clonotype appeared a few times. The rearrangement uses TRBV13 and TRBJ2-1, with D possibly TRBD2 on 6 matching bases. The CDR3 has 15 amino acids. Germline CDR1 reads PRHDT; CDR2 reads FYEKMQ (reference sequence). Trimming took off 0 bases at V and 3 bases at J, with 9 bases between the two ends. The DNA for the CDR3 is TGTGCCAGCAGCTTAGGGCAGGAGGGCTACAATGAGCAGTTCTTC. This codes for CASSLGQEGYNEQFF.

The sample holds many counts of this clonotype. The J gene is TRBJ1-2, the V gene TRBV18; D may be TRBD1 (6 bases). The ends were cut back, 2 bases at V and 2 bases at J, with 12 bases in the middle. Germline V gene lookup returns CDR1 KGHSH and CDR2 LQKENI. The CDR3 loop spans 15 amino acids. The CDR3 here is CASSPARQANYGYTF. The CDR3 coding sequence is TGTGCCAGCTCACCAGCCAGACAGGCAAACTATGGCTACACCTTC.

This clonotype was seen a single time. The chain joins TRBV2 to TRBJ2-1; 8 positions agree with TRBD2. V was clipped by 4 bases and J by 4 bases; unmatched bases: 6. Germline V gene lookup returns CDR1 SNHLY and CDR2 FYNNEI. The CDR3 has 15 residues. DNA for the CDR3: TGTGCCAGCAGTGGGGCGGGGGGCCCTTACAATGAGCAGTTCTTC. This encodes CASSGAGGPYNEQFF.

The chain uses TRBV20-1 and TRBJ2-3, with D possibly TRBD1 on 6 matching bases. There are 15 residues in the CDR3. Trimming took 0 bases from V and 3 from J, leaving 13 bases between them. CDR1 and CDR2 from the germline V gene are DFQATT and SNEGSKA (reference sequence). The CDR3 DNA follows: TGCAGTGCTAGAGATCAGCAGGGGACAACAGATACGCAGTATTTT. Amino acids: CSARDQQGTTDTQYF.

J is TRBJ2-3 and V is TRBV2, with D possibly matching TRBD1 (5 bases). Looked up from germline, CDR1 is SNHLY and CDR2 is FYNNEI. The CDR3 extends over 17 amino acids. Trimming shortened V by 0 bases and J by 3 bases, and 16 bases separated the two germline ends. The CDR3 loop is CASSEALRGGFTDTQYF. CDR3 DNA sequence: TGTGCCAGCAGTGAAGCCCTAAGGGGCGGCTTTACAGATACGCAGTATTTT. The variable domain in full, completed from reference TRBV2 and TRBJ2-3, reads EPEVTQTPSHQVTQMGQEVILRCVPISNHLYFYWYRQILGQKVEFLVSFYNNEISEKSEIFDDQFSVERPDGSNFTLKIRSTKLEDSAMYFCASSEALRGGFTDTQYFGPGTRLTVL.

The chain recombines TRBV7-6 with TRBJ2-6, with D maybe TRBD1 (6 bases). Germline V lookup: CDR1 SGHVS, CDR2 FNYEAQ. V shed 1 base and J shed 0 bases, with 16 bases lying between them. This CDR3 comprises 19 residues. CDR3 DNA: TGTGCCAGCAGCTTAGTAGCCGGACAGTCAAGCTCTGGGGCCAACGTCCTGACTTTC. As protein: CASSLVAGQSSSGANVLTF.

V and J are TRBV10-2 and TRBJ1-3; no clear D. The CDR3 is 14 residues long. Trimming cost V 0 bases and J 5 bases, with 8 bases left between them. Germline assignment: CDR1 WSHSY and CDR2 SAAADI. The CDR3 bases are TGCGCCAGCAGTGAGTCGAGTATGAGAAACACCATATATTTT. Protein: CASSESSMRNTIYF.

The chain uses TRBV7-9 and TRBJ1-1; 7 bases match TRBD1. There are 13 residues in the CDR3. CDR1 and CDR2 from the germline V gene are SEHNR and FQNEAQ (reference sequence). Trimming at V came to 3 bases and at J to 7 bases, leaving 5 bases not matched to a gene. The CDR3, as DNA: TGTGCCAGCAGCTTTGTCAGGGGGAATGAAGCTTTCTTT. Amino acid sequence: CASSFVRGNEAFF.

The V and J genes are TRBV29-1 and TRBJ2-5; D perhaps matches TRBD2 (6 bases). The V gene's germline CDR1 is SQVTM and CDR2 ANQGSEA. Trimming removed 4 bases from V and 5 bases from J, with 14 bases in between. The CDR3 runs to 13 residues. The CDR3 protein is CSVVPDGGETQYF. CDR3 DNA sequence: TGCAGCGTTGTCCCCGATGGAGGGGAGACCCAGTACTTC.

V gene TRBV28 combines with J gene TRBJ2-4; maybe TRBD2 (5 bases). With 6 bases removed from V and 2 bases from J, the gap between germline ends came to 8 bases. This CDR3 comprises 13 residues. The V gene's germline CDR1 is MDHEN and CDR2 SYDVKM. The CDR3 region has the DNA TGTGCCAGCAGAGGGAGTTCCAAAAACATTCAGTACTTC. It encodes CASRGSSKNIQYF.

This rearrangement joins TRBV28 to TRBJ1-3; D gene uncertain. The CDR3 is 14 residues long. The ends were cut back, 8 bases at V and 2 bases at J, with 13 bases in the middle. CDR1 and CDR2 (germline): MDHEN, SYDVKM. CDR3 residues: CASGNGSPGNTIYF. The CDR3 DNA is TGTGCCAGCGGAAACGGGAGTCCTGGAAACACCATATATTTT.

The chain uses TRBV11-2 and TRBJ1-1, with D possibly being TRBD1 (5 bases). Trimming stripped 11 bases from V and 1 base from J, with 17 bases between. CDR3 length: 14 amino acids. Germline loops: CDR1 SGHAT, CDR2 FQNNGV. For the CDR3, the DNA is TGTGCCGCCGGCTCCAGGGCGGGGAACACTGAAGCTTTCTTT. Its translation: CAAGSRAGNTEAFF.

The rearrangement uses TRBV2 and TRBJ1-2, with D possibly TRBD1 on 6 matching bases. The CDR3 is 10 residues long. V dropped 7 bases and J dropped 10 bases, with 10 bases sitting between them. Germline V lookup: CDR1 SNHLY, CDR2 FYNNEI. This CDR3 is CASNQGSYTF. The CDR3 DNA follows: TGTGCCAGCAATCAGGGGTCCTACACCTTC.

There are many counts of this clonotype. This rearrangement joins TRBV12-3 or TRBV12-4 to TRBJ2-7; D uncertain. V dropped 0 bases and J dropped 4 bases, with 7 bases sitting between them. The CDR3 has 13 residues. Here the CDR3 DNA reads TGTGCCAGCAGTTTAGCGGACCCGTACGAGCAGTACTTC. This encodes CASSLADPYEQYF.

This clonotype was observed a few times. The chain has TRBV12-3 or TRBV12-4 and TRBJ2-3, with 8 bases aligning to TRBD2. Near its end, the DNA agrees better with TRBJ2-5, so the J call may be wrong. This CDR3 has 14 residues. In DNA, the CDR3 is TGTGCCAGCAGCCCTGGGACTAGTAGGGATACCCAGTACTTC. Residues: CASSPGTSRDTQYF.

The chain couples TRBV3-1 to TRBJ2-1; D is unclear. The CDR3 loop spans 12 amino acids. V lost 0 bases, J lost 10 bases, and 7 bases lay in between. Germline assignment: CDR1 LGHDT and CDR2 YNNKEL (reference sequence). CDR3 region: CASSQDSIEQFF. The CDR3 coding sequence is TGTGCCAGCAGCCAAGATTCTATCGAGCAGTTCTTC.

The genes are TRBV20-1 and TRBJ2-7, with TRBD2 identical over 9 bases. V lost 4 bases and J lost 3; bases outside the gene matches: 7. The CDR3 totals 14 residues. Germline V gene lookup returns CDR1 DFQATT and CDR2 SNEGSKA (reference sequence). CDR3 coding DNA: TGCAGTGCTATAGACGGGACTAGCTTCTACGAGCAGTACTTC. It encodes CSAIDGTSFYEQYF.

The rearrangement uses TRBV2 and TRBJ2-3; the match to TRBD2 covers 11 bases. The V segment lost 6 bases and the J segment 5 bases; nucleotides outside the gene matches: 7. The CDR3 is 15 amino acids. Germline lookup yields CDR1 SNHLY and CDR2 FYNNEI. The CDR3 reads CASRKTSGAKDTQYF. For the CDR3, the DNA is TGTGCCAGCAGAAAGACTAGCGGGGCAAAAGATACGCAGTATTTT. The complete variable domain, with remaining parts taken from reference TRBV2 and TRBJ2-3, reads EPEVTQTPSHQVTQMGQEVILRCVPISNHLYFYWYRQILGQKVEFLVSFYNNEISEKSEIFDDQFSVERPDGSNFTLKIRSTKLEDSAMYFCASRKTSGAKDTQYFGPGTRLTVL.

A single count supports this clonotype. The chain employs TRBV4-1 and TRBJ2-1; perhaps TRBD2 as D (6 bases). Looked up from germline, CDR1 is MGHRA and CDR2 is YSYEKL. The V gene lost 2 bases and the J gene lost 2 bases, with 16 bases spanning the gap. CDR3 length: 17 amino acids. The CDR3 here is CASSQHPEGGAYNEQFF. The CDR3 DNA is TGCGCCAGCAGCCAACATCCCGAGGGAGGAGCCTACAATGAGCAGTTCTTC.

V and J are TRBV29-1 and TRBJ1-4, with D possibly matching TRBD1 (5 bases). Trimming shortened V by 6 bases and J by 3 bases, and 11 bases separated the two germline ends. CDR1 SQVTM and CDR2 ANQGSEA come from the germline V gene. The length of the CDR3 is 13 residues. The CDR3 DNA reads TGCAGCGTCTGGGAGGGGTCTAATGAAAAACTGTTTTTT. Its translation: CSVWEGSNEKLFF.

The chain links TRBV6-5 to TRBJ2-6; perhaps TRBD1 as D (6 bases). Germline CDR1 is MNHEY and CDR2 is SVGAGI. CDR3 length: 15 amino acids. V lost 6 bases and J lost 2, with 11 bases in between. CDR3 region: CASSEQGTGANVLTF. DNA of the CDR3: TGTGCCAGCAGCGAACAGGGAACTGGGGCCAACGTCCTGACTTTC.

The V and J genes are TRBV28 and TRBJ1-3; tentatively, D is TRBD1 (6 bases). The V gene lost 6 bases and the J gene lost 0 bases, with 15 bases spanning the gap. CDR3 length: 16 amino acids. Germline V gene data show CDR1 as MDHEN and CDR2 as SYDVKM. The CDR3 nucleotides read TGTGCCAGCAGCGAGCATCGAGGGGGCTCTGGAAACACCATATATTTT. This translates into CASSEHRGGSGNTIYF. The variable domain in full, completed from reference TRBV28 and TRBJ1-3, reads DVKVTQSSRYLVKRTGEKVFLECVQDMDHENMFWYRQDPGLGLRLIYFSYDVKMKEKGDIPEGYSVSREKKERFSLILESASTNQTSMYLCASSEHRGGSGNTIYFGEGSWLTVV.

The chain employs TRBV7-9 and TRBJ2-1; 7 bases line up with TRBD1. The CDR3 loop spans 16 amino acids. Germline loops: CDR1 SEHNR, CDR2 FQNEAQ (reference sequence). The V segment lost 6 bases and the J segment 8 bases; nucleotides outside the gene matches: 16. The CDR3 here is CASSRALRQGVYEQFF. CDR3 coding DNA: TGTGCCAGCAGTCGAGCACTGAGACAGGGTGTCTATGAGCAGTTCTTC.

The chain links TRBV6-2 or TRBV6-3 to TRBJ2-1, with no clear D. The J call may be mistaken, given a closer DNA end match to TRBJ2-7. Germline V gene lookup returns CDR1 MNHEY and CDR2 SVGEGT. The CDR3 sequence is 16 residues long. Written as DNA, the CDR3 is TGTGCCAGCAGTACCCGCCACCCGGGCGCCTACAATGAGCAGTACTTC. Amino acid sequence: CASSTRHPGAYNEQYF.

J is TRBJ2-1 and V is TRBV4-1; 9 bases are a match to TRBD2. The CDR3 length is 16 residues. CDR1 and CDR2 from the germline V gene are MGHRA and YSYEKL. With 0 bases clipped from V and 9 bases from J, the junction kept 9 bases outside the gene matches. CDR3 in amino acids: CASSQDRSGRTAEQFF. As DNA, the CDR3 is TGCGCCAGCAGCCAAGATAGGAGCGGGAGGACGGCTGAGCAGTTCTTC.